This TCR beta chain was profiled in a study of blood T cell repertoires in COVID-19. V was pared by 2 bases and J by 4 bases, with 5 bases of the junction left unmatched. This CDR3 spans 14 amino acids. Germline V gene data show CDR1 as GTSNPN and CDR2 as SVGIG (reference sequence). Assay used: immunoSEQ multiplex PCR; TCRdb lists only in-frame clones, some missing. The sample records roughly 100,000 clones, about 85% being singletons. This chain connects TRBV30 to TRBJ1-3; 7 bases line up with TRBD1. The sequence derives from a man between 50 and 59 years old with active COVID-19. Sample: peripheral blood. CDR3 amino acids: CAWSKGAGGNTIYF. As DNA, the CDR3 is TGTGCCTGGAGTAAGGGGGCGGGGGGAAACACCATATATTTT.